This T cell receptor (beta chain) is from a study of OX40 agonist ivuxolimab in advanced cancers. At the level of the study: Dose-escalation subjects each had hepatocellular carcinoma, melanoma, renal cell or head and neck cancer.

Study outcomes and limitations: Clonal expansion from baseline to week 6 occurred in both CD4+ and CD8+ T cells. Low clonal expansion, among the lowest seen, marked partial responders at 0.1-3.0 mg/kg.

A word on this clone: The antigen is not known.

Some clones are missing from TCRdb's copy, which holds only in-frame ones; the method was immunoSEQ multiplex PCR. The repertoire holds tens of thousands of clones, with 85% to 90% as singletons. V was clipped by 4 bases and J by 2 bases; unmatched bases: 10. Germline V gives CDR1 SGHNT, CDR2 YYREEE (reference sequence). CDR3 length equals 16 residues. The sample here was CD4+ or CD8+ T cells sorted from blood, taken in a trial of the OX40 agonist ivuxolimab. The rearrangement joins TRBV5-4 to TRBJ2-5, with 8 nucleotides matching TRBD2. The sequence was obtained from an adult with an advanced solid tumor such as melanoma, head and neck, liver or kidney cancer. CDR3 DNA: TGTGCCAGCAGCCGAGACCCGGGGGGGCTGCAAGAGACCCAGTACTTC. Translation: CASSRDPGGLQETQYF.